One and the same sample provided the 26 T cell receptor beta chains below, sequenced in a study of CD8+CD57+ T cells in acquired aplastic anemia. Genomic DNA constituted the template upon which TCR beta VDJ and CDR3 profiling was performed. Via MiXCR, TCRdb re-called the reads, giving one row per CDR3 protein. The sample records more than 100,000 distinct CDR3 sequences, 41% being singletons. Input material: sorted CD4+, CD8+, or CD8+CD57+ T cells (not recorded which) from PBMCs. The receptors derive from a human donor in good health, serving as a control.

This clonotype has at least ten counts. The chain has TRBV30 and TRBJ1-1; tentative D call: TRBD1 (6 bases). Trimming took off 3 bases at V and 8 bases at J, with 16 bases between the two ends. This CDR3 contains 13 residues. CDR1 is GTSNPN, CDR2 SVGIG, per germline (reference sequence). The DNA for the CDR3 is TGTGCCTGGAGCTATATGGTAGGGGGAGAAGCTTTCTTT. Translated, it gives CAWSYMVGGEAFF.

This clonotype has at least ten counts. The chain recombines TRBV19 with TRBJ2-1; D not resolved. This CDR3 comprises 13 residues. The V end lost 1 base, the J end lost 10 bases, and 11 bases lay between the germline ends. Germline V gives CDR1 LNHDA, CDR2 SQIVND (reference sequence). The CDR3 protein is CASSIGEGREQFF. Written as DNA, the CDR3 is TGTGCCAGTAGTATAGGAGAAGGGCGGGAGCAGTTCTTC.

This clonotype was counted many times. The chain recombines TRBV9 with TRBJ2-3; D unresolved. Looked up from germline, CDR1 is SGDLS and CDR2 is YYNGEE. The CDR3 totals 12 residues. The germline V and J ends were trimmed by 0 bases and 4 bases, with 3 bases remaining between them. CDR3 DNA: TGTGCCAGCAGCGTAGTCCCAGATACGCAGTATTTT. Residues: CASSVVPDTQYF.

This clonotype has only a few counts. The CDR3 sequence: CASDPGAVGTEAFF. The CDR3 DNA reads as TGTGCCAGCGATCCAGGGGCTGTAGGGACTGAAGCTTTCTTT. This chain links TRBV10-3 with TRBJ1-1, with D possibly matching TRBD1 (6 bases). CDR1 is ENHRY, CDR2 SYGVKD, per germline. The V and J ends lost 10 bases and 5 bases respectively, with 20 bases between them. The CDR3 length is 14 residues.

This clonotype was detected many times. The chain uses TRBV20-1 and TRBJ2-3, with 10 bases lining up with TRBD2. CDR3 length equals 15 residues. Trimming took 5 bases from V and 5 from J; bases not matched to a gene: 10. In germline, CDR1 is DFQATT, CDR2 SNEGSKA (reference sequence). The CDR3 DNA sequence: TGCAGTGCTTATCCTAGCGGGAGAATTCAAGATACGCAGTATTTT. Protein product: CSAYPSGRIQDTQYF.

Only a few counts were recorded for this clonotype. One base away lies a much larger clone, so this may be a sequencing read error. The chain carries TRBV5-1 and TRBJ1-1; D is ambiguous. V dropped 0 bases and J dropped 7 bases, with 10 bases sitting between them. Germline-derived CDR1 and CDR2 are SGHRS and YFSETQ. CDR3 length equals 13 residues. CDR3 amino acids: CASSLEGSGEAFF. DNA of the CDR3: TGCGCCAGCAGCTTGGAGGGCTCCGGTGAAGCTTTCTTT.

This clonotype has at least ten counts. The chain recombines TRBV15 with TRBJ1-5; D is unclear. The CDR3 contains 16 residues. With 0 bases removed from V and 7 bases from J, the gap between germline ends came to 16 bases. Germline V gene sequence: CDR1 LNHNV, CDR2 YYDKDF (reference sequence). In DNA form, the CDR3 reads TGTGCCACCAGCAGAGATTACCCCTCGGGAGGGCAGCCCCAGCATTTT. It encodes CATSRDYPSGGQPQHF.

This clonotype was seen repeatedly, ten times or more. The gene calls are TRBV6-1 and TRBJ1-6, with TRBD1 matching over 7 bases. J gave up 10 bases and V 4 bases, and 7 bases lay outside the gene matches. The CDR3 has 14 residues. Germline CDR1 MNHNS, CDR2 SASEGT. The CDR3 spells CASSGTGVRSPLHF. The CDR3 DNA reads as TGTGCCAGCAGTGGGACAGGTGTTAGGTCACCCCTCCACTTT.

The V and J genes are TRBV20-1 and TRBJ2-1; 8 nucleotides agree with TRBD1. The last part of the DNA fits TRBJ2-7 better; the J call may be wrong. This CDR3 spans 11 amino acids. Germline CDR1 DFQATT, CDR2 SNEGSKA (reference sequence). The CDR3 loop reads CSALTGGEQYF. CDR3 bases: TGCAGTGCACTAACAGGGGGCGAGCAGTACTTC.

V usage is TRBV19 and J usage is TRBJ1-6, with 9 bases fitting TRBD1. Germline lookup yields CDR1 LNHDA and CDR2 SQIVND (reference sequence). The CDR3 spans 15 residues. Trimming cost V 9 bases and J 0 bases; bases outside gene matches: 3. The CDR3 sequence is CASQTGGSYNSPLHF. The CDR3 DNA reads TGTGCCAGCCAGACAGGGGGCTCCTATAATTCACCCCTCCACTTT.

This clonotype has a count of ten or more. V usage is TRBV7-2 and J usage is TRBJ2-7, with D possibly TRBD1 on 5 matching bases. CDR1 is SGHTA and CDR2 is FQGNSA in the germline V gene. V lost 5 bases to trimming and J lost 7 bases, with 24 bases between them. The CDR3 contains 16 residues. This CDR3 reads CASSPSVPGALWEQYF. The CDR3 bases are TGTGCCAGCAGCCCCTCCGTTCCTGGGGCCCTCTGGGAGCAGTACTTC.

The genes are TRBV19 and TRBJ2-5, with D unresolved. Trimming stripped 0 bases from V and 6 bases from J, with 11 bases between. CDR1 and CDR2 from the germline V gene are LNHDA and SQIVND (reference sequence). The CDR3 length is 14 residues. CDR3 DNA: TGTGCCAGTAGTATAGAAACGGGTCGGAAGACCCAGTACTTC. Its protein product is CASSIETGRKTQYF.

The V and J genes are TRBV19 and TRBJ1-2; no clear D gene. This CDR3 region has 14 residues. V was shortened by 3 bases and J by 8 bases, with 16 bases between the two germline ends. Germline loops: CDR1 LNHDA, CDR2 SQIVND (reference sequence). CDR3 protein: CASSIGRAPRGYTF. The DNA of the CDR3 is TGTGCCAGTAGTATCGGAAGGGCCCCGAGGGGCTACACCTTC.

This clonotype was detected ten times or more. The V call is TRBV5-1, the J call TRBJ2-7, with 12 bases fitting TRBD2. CDR3 length: 16 residues. V lost 2 bases and J lost 0; bases outside the gene matches: 3. The V gene's germline CDR1 is SGHRS and CDR2 YFSETQ. CDR3 in amino acids: CASSLRTSGVSYEQYF. CDR3 nucleotide sequence: TGCGCCAGCAGCTTACGGACTAGCGGGGTCTCCTACGAGCAGTACTTC. The variable domain in full, with the rest retrieved from reference TRBV5-1 and TRBJ2-7, is KAGVTQTPRYLIKTRGQQVTLSCSPISGHRSVSWYQQTPGQGLQFLFEYFSETQRNKGNFPGRFSGRQFSNSRSEMNVSTLELGDSALYLCASSLRTSGVSYEQYFGPGTRLTVT.

As regards this clonotype: The junction and the germline gene differ at one end; a read error may be behind it. This chain links TRBV12-3 or TRBV12-4 with TRBJ1-1, with unresolved D. The CDR3 loop spans 14 amino acids. As DNA, the CDR3 is TGTGCCAGCAGTTTAAGGCTAATGAACACTGAAACTTTCTTT. It codes for CASSLRLMNTETFF.

In its sample, this clonotype was seen many times. J is TRBJ1-2 and V is TRBV25-1; D is unclear. There are 12 residues in the CDR3. The germline V gene has CDR1 MGHDK and CDR2 SYGVNS. V was trimmed by 2 bases and J by 7 bases, leaving 8 bases between them. The chain's CDR3 is CASSEPLGGYTF. The CDR3 DNA reads TGTGCCAGCAGTGAACCTCTAGGTGGCTACACCTTC.

The rearrangement links TRBV10-3 to TRBJ2-1; unclear D gene. Germline V gene data show CDR1 as ENHRY and CDR2 as SYGVKD. Trimming removed 4 bases at V and 5 bases at J, with 18 bases between. The length of the CDR3 is 16 residues. The CDR3 nucleotides are TGTGCCATCAGTGGATCGACGATTTACTTGAACAATGAGCAGTTCTTC. It encodes CAISGSTIYLNNEQFF.

The V gene is TRBV27, the J gene TRBJ1-2; D unclear. V was trimmed by 3 bases and J by 3 bases, leaving 8 bases between them. Germline CDR1 is MNHEY and CDR2 is SMNVEV (reference sequence). This CDR3 is built from 13 residues. In DNA, the CDR3 is TGTGCCAGCAGTTTCGAGGGATACTATGGCTACACCTTC. Encoded protein: CASSFEGYYGYTF.

In this sample, this clonotype turned up many times. The CDR3 is CASSLDNSPLHF. The DNA for the CDR3 is TGTGCCAGCAGTTTGGATAATTCACCCCTCCACTTT. This sequence joins TRBV12-3 or TRBV12-4 and TRBJ1-6, with D uncertain. V shed 3 bases and J shed 5 bases, with 2 bases lying between them. The CDR3 spans 12 residues.

Worth noting for this clonotype: It may be a read error: a sequence one base away is much more abundant. J is TRBJ2-7 and V is TRBV18, with TRBD1 as a possible D gene (6 bases). The CDR3 runs 14 residues. V dropped 4 bases and J dropped 5 bases, with 15 bases sitting between them. Germline V gene lookup returns CDR1 KGHSH and CDR2 LQKENI. The CDR3, as DNA: TGTGCCAGCTCACGCGCGCAGGGGTGGAACGAGCAGTACTTC. Translating gives CASSRAQGWNEQYF.

This clonotype was counted at least ten times. The rearrangement links TRBV19 to TRBJ2-3; tentatively, D is TRBD1 (5 bases). The CDR3 runs to 15 residues. Trimming removed 4 bases from V and 2 bases from J, with 13 bases in between. Germline CDR1 is LNHDA and CDR2 is SQIVND (reference sequence). The CDR3 region is CASSTRRQTTDTQYF. CDR3 DNA: TGTGCCAGTAGTACGAGGAGACAGACCACAGATACGCAGTATTTT.

This clonotype occurred many times. The J gene is TRBJ1-3, the V gene TRBV5-4; D call uncertain. Trimming removed 1 base at V and 0 bases at J, with 11 bases between. The CDR3 sequence is 16 residues long. Germline CDR1 SGHNT, CDR2 YYREEE (reference sequence). CDR3 amino acids: CASSLLGGNSGNTIYF. The DNA for the CDR3 is TGTGCCAGCAGCTTGCTTGGCGGGAACTCTGGAAACACCATATATTTT. Full variable domain (rest looked up from reference TRBV5-4 and TRBJ1-3): ETGVTQSPTHLIKTRGQQVTLRCSSQSGHNTVSWYQQALGQGPQFIFQYYREEENGRGNFPPRFSGLQFPNYSSELNVNALELDDSALYLCASSLLGGNSGNTIYFGEGSWLTVV.

This clonotype was detected many times. This chain uses TRBV19 with TRBJ1-1; TRBD1 might be the D (5 bases). With 3 bases removed from V and 6 bases from J, the gap between germline ends came to 17 bases. The germline CDR1 and CDR2 sequences are LNHDA and SQIVND (reference sequence). This CDR3 has 15 amino acids. This chain's CDR3 is CASSIDYRGVAEAFF. In DNA, the CDR3 is TGTGCCAGTAGTATCGATTACCGGGGGGTCGCTGAAGCTTTCTTT.

This clonotype was picked up many times. This chain connects TRBV4-2 to TRBJ2-7; TRBD2 agrees at 11 bases. Germline trimming cut 2 bases from V and 2 bases from J; bases unmatched to any gene: 8. There are 17 residues in the CDR3. Germline V gene lookup returns CDR1 LGHNA and CDR2 YNFKEQ. The CDR3 DNA reads TGTGCCAGCAGCCAATGGCCCCCTAGCGGGGGGACCTACGAGCAGTACTTC. Its translation is CASSQWPPSGGTYEQYF.

This clonotype was picked up many times. The rearrangement joins TRBV20-1 to TRBJ1-5, with no clear D. Trimming stripped 0 bases from V and 0 bases from J, with 12 bases between. Germline values: CDR1 DFQATT, CDR2 SNEGSKA (reference sequence). This CDR3 is 16 amino acids long. CDR3 sequence: CSARDEWITSNQPQHF. The CDR3 DNA reads as TGCAGTGCTAGAGATGAATGGATTACTAGCAATCAGCCCCAGCATTTT.

V gene TRBV29-1 combines with J gene TRBJ2-7, with 12 bases lining up with TRBD1. CDR1 and CDR2 (germline): SQVTM, ANQGSEA. There are 13 residues in the CDR3. The V gene end was trimmed by 5 bases and the J gene end by 5 bases; junction bases not matched to a gene: 4. The CDR3 loop is CSVHGTGGNEQYF. CDR3 bases: TGCAGCGTTCACGGGACAGGGGGCAACGAGCAGTACTTC.